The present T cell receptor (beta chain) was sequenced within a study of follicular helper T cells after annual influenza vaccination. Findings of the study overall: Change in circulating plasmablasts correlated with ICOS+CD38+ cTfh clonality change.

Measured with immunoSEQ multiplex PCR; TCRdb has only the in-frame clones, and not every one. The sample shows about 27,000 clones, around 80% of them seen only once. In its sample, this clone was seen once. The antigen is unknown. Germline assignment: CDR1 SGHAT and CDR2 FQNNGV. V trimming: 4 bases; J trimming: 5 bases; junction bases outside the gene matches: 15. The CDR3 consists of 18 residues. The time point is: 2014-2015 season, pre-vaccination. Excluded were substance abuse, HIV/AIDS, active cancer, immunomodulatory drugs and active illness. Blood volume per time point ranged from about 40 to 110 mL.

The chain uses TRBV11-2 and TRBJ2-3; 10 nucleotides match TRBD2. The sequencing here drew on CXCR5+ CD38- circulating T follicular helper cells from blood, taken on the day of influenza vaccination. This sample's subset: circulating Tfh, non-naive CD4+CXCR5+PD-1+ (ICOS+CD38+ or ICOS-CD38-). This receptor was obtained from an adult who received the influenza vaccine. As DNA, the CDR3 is TGTGCCAGCAGCTGGGGCCCCATTAGCGGGGGGTTCAGAGATACGCAGTATTTT. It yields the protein CASSWGPISGGFRDTQYF.